Listed below are T cell receptor beta chains from one sample, sequenced in a study of shared clonotypes between healthy human individuals. The assay was immunoSEQ multiplex PCR, and TCRdb's table has in-frame clones only and misses some. This table has about 710,000 clones, approximately 77% appearing once. The sample comprised memory CD4+ T cells sorted from blood. The receptors were sampled from a woman aged 30 to 39 in good health. Each CDR3 is given with its conserved first and last residue. Each record gives: J gene, clone size, D gene, V gene, CDR3 DNA, CDR3 protein. D genes are given only for firm matches. Clone size is given for some rows only: seen once, a few or many times, or a class if the clone is expanded.

j_call: TRBJ2-2; clone_size: .; d_call: TRBD2; v_call: TRBV28; cdr3_nt: TGTGCCAGCAGTTTACTCAGCGGGGAGGTAATCACCGGGGAGCTGTTTTTT; cdr3_aa: CASSLLSGEVITGELFF
j_call: TRBJ2-3; clone_size: .; d_call: TRBD2; v_call: TRBV5-6; cdr3_nt: TGTGCCAGCAGCCTGACTAGCGGGAGTGTCGATACGCAGTATTTT; cdr3_aa: CASSLTSGSVDTQYF
j_call: TRBJ2-7; clone_size: .; d_call: TRBD2; v_call: TRBV2; cdr3_nt: TGTGCCAGCAAGGGACTAGCGAGCTCCTACGAGCAGTACTTC; cdr3_aa: CASKGLASSYEQYF
j_call: TRBJ2-5; clone_size: .; d_call: TRBD2; v_call: TRBV7-2; cdr3_nt: TGTGCCAGCAGCTCCGGGGGTAGCGGGAGGTGGGAGACCCAGTACTTC; cdr3_aa: CASSSGGSGRWETQYF
j_call: TRBJ1-1; clone_size: few; d_call: .; v_call: TRBV6-5; cdr3_nt: TGTGCCAGCAGTTACAACAGAAACACTGAAGCTTTCTTT; cdr3_aa: CASSYNRNTEAFF
j_call: TRBJ1-2; clone_size: .; d_call: .; v_call: TRBV28; cdr3_nt: TGTGCCAGCAGGACAGTCTATGGCTACACCTTC; cdr3_aa: CASRTVYGYTF
j_call: TRBJ1-1; clone_size: .; d_call: .; v_call: TRBV5-1; cdr3_nt: TGCGCCAGCAGCTTGGCGCCGAACACTGAAGCTTTCTTT; cdr3_aa: CASSLAPNTEAFF
j_call: TRBJ2-5; clone_size: once; d_call: TRBD2; v_call: TRBV11-2; cdr3_nt: TGTGCCAGCAGCTTCGGGACTAGCGGGAGTAGGGAGACCCAGTACTTC; cdr3_aa: CASSFGTSGSRETQYF
j_call: TRBJ2-1; clone_size: .; d_call: .; v_call: TRBV4-1; cdr3_nt: TGCGCCAGCAGCCAAGAGGTGGGAGCGGCCTACAATGAGCAGTTCTTC; cdr3_aa: CASSQEVGAAYNEQFF
j_call: TRBJ2-5; clone_size: .; d_call: TRBD1; v_call: TRBV27; cdr3_nt: TGTGCCAGCAGTACCGGACAGGGGTTGACCCAGTACTTC; cdr3_aa: CASSTGQGLTQYF
j_call: TRBJ2-7; clone_size: .; d_call: .; v_call: TRBV5-4; cdr3_nt: TGTGCCAGCAGCCCCGGAGGGGCCGTAAGCTCCTACGAGCAGTACTTC; cdr3_aa: CASSPGGAVSSYEQYF
j_call: TRBJ2-2; clone_size: .; d_call: TRBD2; v_call: TRBV11-2; cdr3_nt: TGTGCCAGCAGCTTAAGCTCTAGCGGGAATGGCGGGGAGCTGTTTTTT; cdr3_aa: CASSLSSSGNGGELFF
j_call: TRBJ1-4; clone_size: .; d_call: .; v_call: TRBV4-2; cdr3_nt: TGTGCCAGTTCGAGGTTGGGGGGACGGCTTAATGAAAAACTGTTTTTT; cdr3_aa: CASSRLGGRLNEKLFF
j_call: TRBJ2-2; clone_size: .; d_call: .; v_call: TRBV5-1; cdr3_nt: TGCGCCAGCAGCTTGGCAGGGCTGGGCACCGGGGAGCTGTTTTTT; cdr3_aa: CASSLAGLGTGELFF
j_call: TRBJ1-1; clone_size: .; d_call: .; v_call: TRBV28; cdr3_nt: TGTGCCAGCAGTTTGCACAGAAACACTGAAGCTTTCTTT; cdr3_aa: CASSLHRNTEAFF
j_call: TRBJ2-5; clone_size: .; d_call: .; v_call: TRBV4-1; cdr3_nt: TGCGCCAGCAGCCAAGATTCTAGCAGACAAGAGACCCAGTACTTC; cdr3_aa: CASSQDSSRQETQYF
j_call: TRBJ2-5; clone_size: .; d_call: TRBD1; v_call: TRBV5-5; cdr3_nt: TGTGCCAGCAGCTACACAGGGGGCCAAGAGACCCAGTACTTC; cdr3_aa: CASSYTGGQETQYF
j_call: TRBJ2-1; clone_size: once; d_call: TRBD1; v_call: TRBV5-1; cdr3_nt: TGCGCCAGCAGAATCCCGACAGGGGATGAGCAGTTCTTC; cdr3_aa: CASRIPTGDEQFF
j_call: TRBJ2-7; clone_size: few; d_call: .; v_call: TRBV11-2; cdr3_nt: TGTGCCAGCAGCTTAGGAGGCAACCAACCCTACGAGCAGTACTTC; cdr3_aa: CASSLGGNQPYEQYF
j_call: TRBJ2-7; clone_size: .; d_call: TRBD1; v_call: TRBV5-1; cdr3_nt: TGCGCCAGCAGCTTTCAGGGGGCCGGCGAGCAGTACTTC; cdr3_aa: CASSFQGAGEQYF
j_call: TRBJ1-4; clone_size: .; d_call: .; v_call: TRBV25-1; cdr3_nt: TGTGCCAGCAGTGAATTGGGGTTATATGCAACTAATGAAAAACTGTTTTTT; cdr3_aa: CASSELGLYATNEKLFF
j_call: TRBJ2-2; clone_size: .; d_call: .; v_call: TRBV25-1; cdr3_nt: TGTGCCAGCAGAGCCTCCCAGCGGACCGGGGAGCTGTTTTTT; cdr3_aa: CASRASQRTGELFF
j_call: TRBJ1-4; clone_size: .; d_call: .; v_call: TRBV7-9; cdr3_nt: TGTGCCAGCAGCGGAAACTCGGGTGAAAAACTGTTTTTT; cdr3_aa: CASSGNSGEKLFF
j_call: TRBJ2-3; clone_size: .; d_call: TRBD2; v_call: TRBV29-1; cdr3_nt: TGCAGCTCCGGGAGGCAGGGAACGTCAGATACGCAGTATTTT; cdr3_aa: CSSGRQGTSDTQYF
j_call: TRBJ2-7; clone_size: few; d_call: .; v_call: TRBV6-1; cdr3_nt: TGTGCCAGCAGTGACCCTCTAGGGTCAGCCTACGAGCAGTACTTC; cdr3_aa: CASSDPLGSAYEQYF
j_call: TRBJ2-7; clone_size: .; d_call: TRBD1; v_call: TRBV7-3; cdr3_nt: TGTGCCAGCAGCTCGTCCGGGACAGGGTTCGACGAGCAGTACTTC; cdr3_aa: CASSSSGTGFDEQYF
j_call: TRBJ2-7; clone_size: .; d_call: TRBD2; v_call: TRBV4-2; cdr3_nt: TGTGCCAGCAGCCCATACCCCTTGTCTAGCGGGAGACACGAGCAGTACTTC; cdr3_aa: CASSPYPLSSGRHEQYF
j_call: TRBJ2-7; clone_size: .; d_call: TRBD2; v_call: TRBV5-1; cdr3_nt: TGCGCCAGCAGCTTGGCTATCGGACTAGCGGGAGGGGACGAGCAGTACTTC; cdr3_aa: CASSLAIGLAGGDEQYF
j_call: TRBJ1-1; clone_size: .; d_call: TRBD1; v_call: TRBV28; cdr3_nt: TGTGCCAGCGTTCGACAGGGGGTGACTGCTTTCTTT; cdr3_aa: CASVRQGVTAFF
j_call: TRBJ2-7; clone_size: .; d_call: TRBD2; v_call: TRBV5-5; cdr3_nt: TGTGCCAGCAGCTTGGGCCAGGCGACGGGCGGGAGGGCCAGGAAGCAGTACTTC; cdr3_aa: CASSLGQATGGRARKQYF
j_call: TRBJ1-5; clone_size: .; d_call: TRBD1; v_call: TRBV19; cdr3_nt: TGTGCCAGTAGTATCGCCGACAGGGGGTTTCAGCCCCAGCATTTT; cdr3_aa: CASSIADRGFQPQHF
j_call: TRBJ2-3; clone_size: .; d_call: TRBD2; v_call: TRBV29-1; cdr3_nt: TGCAGCGTTTTGTTCAGCGGGAGGTCAGATACGCAGTATTTT; cdr3_aa: CSVLFSGRSDTQYF
j_call: TRBJ2-5; clone_size: .; d_call: .; v_call: TRBV27; cdr3_nt: TGTGCCAGCAGACGCCGTGAGCCTGGGGAGACCCAGTACTTC; cdr3_aa: CASRRREPGETQYF
j_call: TRBJ1-2; clone_size: .; d_call: .; v_call: TRBV25-1; cdr3_nt: TGTGCCAGCAAAAGCGAGGGGAGAGGCTACACCTTC; cdr3_aa: CASKSEGRGYTF
j_call: TRBJ2-7; clone_size: .; d_call: .; v_call: TRBV7-2; cdr3_nt: TGTGCCAGCAGCTCCGCAGGAGCGACATCCTACGAGCAGTACTTC; cdr3_aa: CASSSAGATSYEQYF
j_call: TRBJ2-1; clone_size: .; d_call: TRBD2; v_call: TRBV19; cdr3_nt: TGTGCCAGTAGCTCGGGACTAGCGGGAGGGCCAAAGAACAATGAGCAGTTCTTC; cdr3_aa: CASSSGLAGGPKNNEQFF
j_call: TRBJ2-3; clone_size: .; d_call: .; v_call: TRBV19; cdr3_nt: TGTGCCAGTAGATCCTCCCGTGCGGAAAGCACAGATACGCAGTATTTT; cdr3_aa: CASRSSRAESTDTQYF
j_call: TRBJ1-4; clone_size: few; d_call: TRBD1; v_call: TRBV18; cdr3_nt: TGTGCCAGCTCAAAGGGGCAGGGGGCAACTAATGAAAAACTGTTTTTT; cdr3_aa: CASSKGQGATNEKLFF
j_call: TRBJ2-7; clone_size: few; d_call: .; v_call: TRBV30; cdr3_nt: TGTGCCTGGAGTGTTCAGGGGCCCGGGCAGTACTTC; cdr3_aa: CAWSVQGPGQYF
j_call: TRBJ2-2; clone_size: many; d_call: .; v_call: TRBV25-1; cdr3_nt: TGTGCCAGCAGTGGGGGGCCCGGGGAGCTGTTTTTT; cdr3_aa: CASSGGPGELFF
j_call: TRBJ2-3; clone_size: .; d_call: TRBD2; v_call: TRBV19; cdr3_nt: TGTGCCAGTAGTACCACTAGCGGGAGGACAGATACGCAGTATTTT; cdr3_aa: CASSTTSGRTDTQYF
j_call: TRBJ2-3; clone_size: .; d_call: TRBD1; v_call: TRBV10-3; cdr3_nt: TGTGCCATCAGTGAACGACAGGGTAGCACAGATACGCAGTATTTT; cdr3_aa: CAISERQGSTDTQYF
j_call: TRBJ2-2; clone_size: .; d_call: TRBD2; v_call: TRBV5-1; cdr3_nt: TGCGCCAGCAGCGCCCGACTAGCGGGGGATACCGGGGAGCTGTTTTTT; cdr3_aa: CASSARLAGDTGELFF
j_call: TRBJ2-1; clone_size: .; d_call: .; v_call: TRBV5-5; cdr3_nt: TGTGCCAGCTTGCATCAGGGGAACTCCTACAATGAGCAGTTCTTC; cdr3_aa: CASLHQGNSYNEQFF
j_call: TRBJ1-1; clone_size: .; d_call: TRBD1; v_call: TRBV7-6; cdr3_nt: TGTGCCAGCAGCCTTCGGCCCGGGACAGGGACGAACACTGAAGCTTTCTTT; cdr3_aa: CASSLRPGTGTNTEAFF
j_call: TRBJ2-2; clone_size: .; d_call: .; v_call: TRBV7-9; cdr3_nt: TGTGCCAGCAGCGAAAGTTGGACAGACACCGGGGAGCTGTTTTTT; cdr3_aa: CASSESWTDTGELFF
j_call: TRBJ1-1; clone_size: .; d_call: .; v_call: TRBV14; cdr3_nt: TGTGCCAGCAGCCAAGGGGGCACTGAAGCTTTCTTT; cdr3_aa: CASSQGGTEAFF
j_call: TRBJ2-3; clone_size: .; d_call: .; v_call: TRBV10-1; cdr3_nt: TGCGCCAGCAGTGATAGGGATACGCAGTATTTT; cdr3_aa: CASSDRDTQYF
j_call: TRBJ1-1; clone_size: .; d_call: TRBD1; v_call: TRBV6-6; cdr3_nt: TGTGCCAGCAGACTGGGACAGGGGGCCCCGAACACTGAAGCTTTCTTT; cdr3_aa: CASRLGQGAPNTEAFF
j_call: TRBJ1-2; clone_size: many; d_call: .; v_call: TRBV19; cdr3_nt: TGTGCCAGTAGTCAACAGACCCTGAGCTATGGCTACACCTTC; cdr3_aa: CASSQQTLSYGYTF
j_call: TRBJ1-1; clone_size: few; d_call: .; v_call: TRBV29-1; cdr3_nt: TGCAGCGTTCAGAACACTGAAGCTTTCTTT; cdr3_aa: CSVQNTEAFF
j_call: TRBJ1-5; clone_size: few; d_call: .; v_call: TRBV19; cdr3_nt: TGTGCCAGTAGTATCAGGGCAGGGGACCAGCCCCAGCATTTT; cdr3_aa: CASSIRAGDQPQHF
j_call: TRBJ2-7; clone_size: once; d_call: .; v_call: TRBV21-1; cdr3_nt: TGTGCCAGCAGCACACCGCTCGGACTAGCGGGAGCTGACGAGCAGTACTTC; cdr3_aa: CASSTPLGLAGADEQYF